This is a list of T cell receptor beta chains from one sample in a study of identifying expanded T cells in peripheral blood. The protocol was immunoSEQ multiplex PCR, while the TCRdb copy is restricted to in-frame clones and leaves out a portion. This table has around 66,000 clones, more than 70% appearing once. The sequenced sample was blood. The receptors here all came from a person between 18 and 69 years old in good health. Both conserved end residues are part of each CDR3. A D gene is named only where the DNA matches it firmly. Clone size, where shown, is once, few, many, or a class for clones that have expanded.

j_call: TRBJ1-2; d_call: .; clone_size: .; v_call: TRBV7-9; cdr3_aa: CASSLEGHSLGYTF; cdr3_nt: TGTGCCAGCAGCTTAGAGGGACACAGTCTGGGCTACACCTTC
j_call: TRBJ2-3; d_call: .; clone_size: .; v_call: TRBV5-1; cdr3_aa: CASNQAATRADTQYF; cdr3_nt: TGCGCCAGCAATCAAGCAGCAACACGGGCAGATACGCAGTATTTT
j_call: TRBJ2-3; d_call: .; clone_size: .; v_call: TRBV7-3; cdr3_aa: CASSQLDEDTQYF; cdr3_nt: TGTGCCAGCAGCCAATTGGATGAAGATACGCAGTATTTT
j_call: TRBJ2-3; d_call: TRBD2; clone_size: once; v_call: TRBV5-1; cdr3_aa: CASSSTLLASTDTQYF; cdr3_nt: TGCGCCAGCAGCTCCACATTACTAGCGAGCACAGATACGCAGTATTTT
j_call: TRBJ2-2; d_call: .; clone_size: .; v_call: TRBV5-6; cdr3_aa: CASSLGGPDTGELFF; cdr3_nt: TGTGCCAGCAGCTTAGGGGGGCCGGACACCGGGGAGCTGTTTTTT
j_call: TRBJ1-2; d_call: .; clone_size: .; v_call: TRBV7-9; cdr3_aa: CASSLGSGNYGYTF; cdr3_nt: TGTGCCAGCAGCTTAGGATCAGGAAACTATGGCTACACCTTC
j_call: TRBJ1-2; d_call: TRBD1; clone_size: once; v_call: TRBV9; cdr3_aa: CASSPGTDYGYTF; cdr3_nt: TGTGCCAGCAGCCCTGGGACAGACTATGGCTACACCTTC
j_call: TRBJ1-3; d_call: .; clone_size: once; v_call: TRBV5-1; cdr3_aa: CASSLGMGPGGNTIYF; cdr3_nt: TGCGCCAGCAGCTTGGGGATGGGGCCAGGTGGAAACACCATATATTTT
j_call: TRBJ1-3; d_call: .; clone_size: .; v_call: TRBV21-1; cdr3_aa: CAGDRVENTIYF; cdr3_nt: TGTGCCGGGGACAGGGTGGAAAACACCATATATTTT
j_call: TRBJ2-7; d_call: TRBD2; clone_size: .; v_call: TRBV11-2; cdr3_aa: CASRKSGAESEQYF; cdr3_nt: TGTGCCAGCAGGAAAAGCGGGGCCGAAAGTGAGCAGTACTTC
j_call: TRBJ2-3; d_call: .; clone_size: .; v_call: TRBV9; cdr3_aa: CASSVDGNTDTQYF; cdr3_nt: TGTGCCAGCAGCGTAGACGGAAACACAGATACGCAGTATTTT
j_call: TRBJ2-1; d_call: .; clone_size: .; v_call: TRBV28; cdr3_aa: CASSHGNEQFF; cdr3_nt: TGTGCCAGCAGTCACGGAAATGAGCAGTTCTTC
j_call: TRBJ2-3; d_call: TRBD2; clone_size: once; v_call: TRBV4-1; cdr3_aa: CASSLERLAGSTDTQYF; cdr3_nt: TGCGCCAGCAGCCTTGAGAGACTAGCGGGGAGCACAGATACGCAGTATTTT
j_call: TRBJ2-1; d_call: TRBD2; clone_size: .; v_call: TRBV6-1; cdr3_aa: CASFRGVYNEQFF; cdr3_nt: TGTGCCAGCTTCCGGGGGGTATACAATGAGCAGTTCTTC
j_call: TRBJ2-3; d_call: TRBD2; clone_size: many; v_call: TRBV6-4; cdr3_aa: CASSDSTGGPDTQYF; cdr3_nt: TGTGCCAGCAGTGACTCGACGGGGGGGCCAGATACGCAGTATTTT
j_call: TRBJ2-2; d_call: TRBD2; clone_size: .; v_call: TRBV6-5; cdr3_aa: CASRERGANTGELFF; cdr3_nt: TGTGCCAGCAGAGAGCGGGGGGCGAACACCGGGGAGCTGTTTTTT
j_call: TRBJ1-1; d_call: .; clone_size: .; v_call: TRBV6-4; cdr3_aa: CASSEGGGTEAFF; cdr3_nt: TGTGCCAGCAGTGAGGGAGGTGGCACTGAAGCTTTCTTT
j_call: TRBJ2-7; d_call: TRBD2; clone_size: once; v_call: TRBV4-3; cdr3_aa: CASSRGGGYEQYF; cdr3_nt: TGCGCCAGCAGCCGGGGGGGAGGCTACGAGCAGTACTTC
j_call: TRBJ2-5; d_call: .; clone_size: .; v_call: TRBV7-9; cdr3_aa: CASHQVQETQYF; cdr3_nt: TGTGCCAGCCATCAGGTACAAGAGACCCAGTACTTC
j_call: TRBJ1-4; d_call: .; clone_size: .; v_call: TRBV28; cdr3_aa: CASSPPGRTNEKLFF; cdr3_nt: TGTGCCAGCAGTCCCCCAGGGAGAACTAATGAAAAACTGTTTTTT
j_call: TRBJ1-1; d_call: .; clone_size: .; v_call: TRBV25-1; cdr3_aa: CASSEYRPEGTEAFF; cdr3_nt: TGTGCCAGCAGTGAATATCGGCCCGAGGGCACTGAAGCTTTCTTT
j_call: TRBJ2-2; d_call: TRBD1; clone_size: .; v_call: TRBV5-4; cdr3_aa: CASSLGTGATNTGELFF; cdr3_nt: TGTGCCAGCAGCTTGGGGACAGGGGCCACGAACACCGGGGAGCTGTTTTTT
j_call: TRBJ1-4; d_call: .; clone_size: .; v_call: TRBV18; cdr3_aa: CASSYTATNEKLFF; cdr3_nt: TGTGCCAGCTCATACACTGCAACTAATGAAAAACTGTTTTTT
j_call: TRBJ1-6; d_call: TRBD1; clone_size: .; v_call: TRBV5-1; cdr3_aa: CASSSQGDYNSPLHF; cdr3_nt: TGCGCCAGCAGCTCCCAGGGGGACTATAATTCACCCCTCCACTTT
j_call: TRBJ2-3; d_call: TRBD2; clone_size: .; v_call: TRBV7-2; cdr3_aa: CASSPAGLAGGVIRNF; cdr3_nt: TGTGCCAGCAGTCCCGCCGGACTAGCGGGAGGCGTGATACGAAATTTT
j_call: TRBJ1-1; d_call: .; clone_size: .; v_call: TRBV6-1; cdr3_aa: CASSEGGAGNTEAFF; cdr3_nt: TGTGCCAGCAGTGAGGGGGGGGCAGGGAACACTGAAGCTTTCTTT
j_call: TRBJ2-2; d_call: .; clone_size: .; v_call: TRBV7-9; cdr3_aa: CASSHRKGQGNTGELFF; cdr3_nt: TGTGCCAGCAGCCATCGAAAAGGGCAGGGTAACACCGGGGAGCTGTTTTTT